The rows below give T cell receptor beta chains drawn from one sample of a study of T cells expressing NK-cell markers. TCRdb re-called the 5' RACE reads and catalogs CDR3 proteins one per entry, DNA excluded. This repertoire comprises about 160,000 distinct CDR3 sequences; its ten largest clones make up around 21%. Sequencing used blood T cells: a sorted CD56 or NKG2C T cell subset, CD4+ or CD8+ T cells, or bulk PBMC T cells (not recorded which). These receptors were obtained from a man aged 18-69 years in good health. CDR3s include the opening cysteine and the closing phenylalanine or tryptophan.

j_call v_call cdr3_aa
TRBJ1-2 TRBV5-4 CASSLVNYGYTF
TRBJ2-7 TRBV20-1 CSARDLAGRNYEQYF
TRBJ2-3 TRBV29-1 CSPWDLPTDTQYF
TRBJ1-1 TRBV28 CASSLSIGDIMNTEAFF
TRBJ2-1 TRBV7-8 CASSLYRLDDEQFF
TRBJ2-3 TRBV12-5 CASGLGLAPTSTDTQYF
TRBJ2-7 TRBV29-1 CSVVGGQAKRYEQYF
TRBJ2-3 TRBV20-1 CSAREGGELYTQYF
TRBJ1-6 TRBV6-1 CASSGDFLSYNSPLHF
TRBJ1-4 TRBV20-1 CSLPGQDDEKLFF
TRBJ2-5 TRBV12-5 CASGLTRLAATYQETQYF
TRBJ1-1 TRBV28 CAIATVNTEAFF
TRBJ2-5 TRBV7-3 CASSLRPAGLAGGPGETQYF
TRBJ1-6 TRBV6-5 CARSSRGQGQDSPLHF
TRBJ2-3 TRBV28 CASSWDSPGDTQYF
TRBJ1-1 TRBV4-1 CASSPTEGNTEAFF
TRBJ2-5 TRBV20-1 CSASGQDQETQYF
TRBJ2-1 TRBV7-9 CASSSSTSVNEQFF
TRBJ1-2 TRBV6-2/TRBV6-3 CASSDGYSGYTF
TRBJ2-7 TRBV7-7 CASSFSGGGEQYF
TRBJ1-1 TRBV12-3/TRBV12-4 CASSLEGGGTEAFF
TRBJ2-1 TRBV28 CASEGSGVGNEQFF
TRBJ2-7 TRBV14 CASSQLAPAESYEQYF
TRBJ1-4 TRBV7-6 CASSLETATNEKLFF
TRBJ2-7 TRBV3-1 CASSDPGQGVYEQYF
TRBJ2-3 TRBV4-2 CASSQERDDTDTQYF
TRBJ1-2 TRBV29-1 CSVRGGDAYGYTF
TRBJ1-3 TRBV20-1 CSARPSGGGGNTIYF
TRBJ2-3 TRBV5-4 CASSPAEGGSTDTQYF
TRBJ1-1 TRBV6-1 CASSDSVPAFF
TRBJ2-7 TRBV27 CASSIGLAGVWEQYF